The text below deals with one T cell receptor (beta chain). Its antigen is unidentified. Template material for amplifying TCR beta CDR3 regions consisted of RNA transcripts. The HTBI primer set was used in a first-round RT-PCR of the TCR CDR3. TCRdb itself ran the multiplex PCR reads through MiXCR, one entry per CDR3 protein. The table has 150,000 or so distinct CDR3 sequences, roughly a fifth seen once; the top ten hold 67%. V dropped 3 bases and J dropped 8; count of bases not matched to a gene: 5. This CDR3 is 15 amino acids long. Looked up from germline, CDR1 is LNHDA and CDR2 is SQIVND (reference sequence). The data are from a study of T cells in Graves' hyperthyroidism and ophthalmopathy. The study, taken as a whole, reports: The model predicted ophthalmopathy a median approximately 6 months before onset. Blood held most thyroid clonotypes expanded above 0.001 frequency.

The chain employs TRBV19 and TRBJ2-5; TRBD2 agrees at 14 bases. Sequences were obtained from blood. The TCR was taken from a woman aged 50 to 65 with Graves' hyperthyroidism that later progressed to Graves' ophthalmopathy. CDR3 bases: TGTGCCAGTAGTATTCCGGGACTAGCGGGAGAAACCCAGTACTTC. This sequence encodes CASSIPGLAGETQYF.